The 22 T cell receptor beta chains below come from one sample, sequenced in a study of T cells in Graves' hyperthyroidism and ophthalmopathy. TCR beta CDR3 regions were amplified from RNA. A first-round RT-PCR of the TCR CDR3 used the HTBI primer set. TCRdb re-called the multiplex PCR reads with MiXCR, one entry per CDR3 protein. The sample holds roughly 570,000 distinct CDR3 sequences, 46% seen once. Sequencing input: peripheral blood or thyroid tissue (not recorded which). Receptors were obtained from an adult woman with Graves' disease, either hyperthyroidism or ophthalmopathy (not recorded which).

The V gene is TRBV9, the J gene TRBJ2-5; the D is unclear. Germline V CDR1 and CDR2: SGDLS, YYNGEE. Deletions cut 4 bases from V and 0 bases from J, with 10 bases between. The CDR3 has 14 amino acids. CDR3 coding DNA: TGTGCCAGCAGCCAATTAGACTACCAAGAGACCCAGTACTTC. Its translation is CASSQLDYQETQYF. Combining the CDR3 with reference TRBV9 and TRBJ2-5 gives the whole variable domain DSGVTQTPKHLITATGQRVTLRCSPRSGDLSVYWYQQSLDQGLQFLIQYYNGEERAKGNILERFSAQQFPDLHSELNLSSLELGDSALYFCASSQLDYQETQYFGPGTRLLVL.

The rearrangement uses TRBV27 and TRBJ2-5; D uncertain. The V gene lost 5 bases and the J gene lost 3 bases, with 13 bases spanning the gap. This CDR3 spans 14 amino acids. Germline CDR1 and CDR2: MNHEY and SMNVEV (reference sequence). The CDR3 DNA is TGTGCCAGCAGTCCGGCCGGCACCGAAGAGACCCAGTACTTC. It translates to CASSPAGTEETQYF.

The chain uses TRBV10-2 and TRBJ2-5, with 7 nucleotides matching TRBD2. After removal of 7 bases from V and 1 base from J, the junction contained 9 bases not matched to a gene. This CDR3 spans 15 amino acids. The V gene's germline CDR1 is WSHSY and CDR2 SAAADI. CDR3 sequence: CASTTPQRGQETQYF. The CDR3 DNA sequence: TGCGCCAGCACCACCCCCCAGCGGGGCCAAGAGACCCAGTACTTC.

This clonotype occurred many times. V gene TRBV11-2 combines with J gene TRBJ1-2; a weak D match, TRBD1 (5 bases). V lost 6 bases to trimming and J lost 5 bases, with 16 bases between them. The germline V gene has CDR1 SGHAT and CDR2 FQNNGV. This CDR3 is 14 amino acids long. The CDR3 bases are TGTGCCAGCAGGATGGACAAGGGGTTTTATGGCTACACCTTC. Amino acid sequence: CASRMDKGFYGYTF.

The chain carries TRBV30 and TRBJ1-2; tentative D call: TRBD1 (5 bases). V was cut by 4 bases and J by 8 bases, with 14 bases left in between. This CDR3 is built from 12 residues. In germline, CDR1 is GTSNPN, CDR2 SVGIG (reference sequence). CDR3 residues: CAWTMGGRGYTF. Written as DNA, the CDR3 is TGTGCCTGGACCATGGGGGGAAGAGGCTACACCTTC. The full variable domain, rest sourced from reference TRBV30 and TRBJ1-2, is SQTIHQWPATLVQPVGSPLSLECTVEGTSNPNLYWYRQAAGRGLQLLFYSVGIGQISSEVPQNLSASRPQDRQFILSSKKLLLSDSGFYLCAWTMGGRGYTFGSGTRLTVV.

At least ten counts were recorded for this clonotype. The chain employs TRBV2 and TRBJ2-5; tentative D call: TRBD2 (6 bases). V lost 0 bases to trimming and J lost 5 bases, with 13 bases between them. This CDR3 contains 15 residues. Germline V CDR1 and CDR2: SNHLY, FYNNEI. Written as DNA, the CDR3 is TGTGCCAGCAGTGAAGCGCCACGGGGGAGGGAGACCCAGTACTTC. Translating it yields CASSEAPRGRETQYF.

This clonotype was observed many times. DNA of the CDR3: TGTGCCAGCAGCTTGCTTAGCGGGAGAAGTTTAGAGACCCAGTACTTC. Translation gives CASSLLSGRSLETQYF. The chain recombines TRBV5-5 with TRBJ2-5, with 9 bases lining up with TRBD2. CDR3 length: 16 residues. Germline CDR1 SGHKS, CDR2 YYEKEE (reference sequence). With V trimmed by 1 base and J by 4 bases, 8 bases remained unmatched.

This clonotype was seen ten or more times. V usage is TRBV20-1 and J usage is TRBJ2-7; TRBD2 matches at 11 bases. The CDR3 runs 16 residues. Looked up from germline, CDR1 is DFQATT and CDR2 is SNEGSKA (reference sequence). J gave up 4 bases and V 1 base, and 9 bases lay outside the gene matches. The chain's CDR3 is CSARASSGRKAYEQYF. As DNA, the CDR3 is TGCAGTGCTAGAGCCTCTAGCGGGAGGAAAGCGTACGAGCAGTACTTC.

Regarding this clonotype: This may come from a read error, since a much larger clone is one base off. The chain uses TRBV6-2 or TRBV6-3 and TRBJ2-7; D is unresolved. Germline CDR1 and CDR2: MNHEY and SVGEGT. The CDR3 is 14 amino acids. With 5 bases removed from V and 6 bases from J, the gap between germline ends came to 17 bases. Written as DNA, the CDR3 is TGTGCCAGCAGTGAATCGGGCGGATACTGCGAGCAGTACTTC. Amino acid sequence: CASSESGGYCEQYF.

Comments on this clonotype: Given a much more abundant clone one base away, this may be a read error. The chain combines TRBV30 with TRBJ2-7; D gene unclear. The CDR3 is 11 amino acids. Germline CDR1 is GTSNPN and CDR2 is SVGIG (reference sequence). In DNA, the CDR3 is TGTGCCTGGAGTTACCACTACGAGCAGCACTTC. As protein: CAWSYHYEQHF.

The V call is TRBV7-8, the J call TRBJ2-3; 11 bases align to TRBD2. Germline V gives CDR1 SGHVS, CDR2 FQNEAQ. The CDR3 runs to 17 residues. J gave up 1 base and V 5 bases, and 8 bases lay outside the gene matches. The CDR3 protein is CASSGTLAGAGTDTQYF. As DNA, the CDR3 is TGTGCCAGCAGCGGCACACTAGCGGGAGCGGGCACAGATACGCAGTATTTT.

The J gene is TRBJ1-2, the V gene TRBV7-9; possibly TRBD1 for D (5 bases). Trimming removed 5 bases from V and 3 bases from J, with 19 bases in between. This CDR3 spans 16 amino acids. Per germline, CDR1 SEHNR and CDR2 FQNEAQ (reference sequence). The CDR3 region is CASSAARARGDYGYTF. The CDR3 DNA follows: TGTGCCAGCAGCGCTGCGAGGGCACGGGGCGACTATGGCTACACCTTC.

The table lists this clonotype with a few counts. This chain links TRBV7-2 with TRBJ1-2, with 9 bases lining up with TRBD1. CDR1 and CDR2 (germline): SGHTA, FQGNSA. Losses at the gene ends were 5 bases for V and 4 bases for J; bases not matched to a gene: 8. The CDR3 is made up of 15 amino acids. CDR3 region: CASSPPGTGFYGYTF. The DNA for the CDR3 is TGTGCCAGCAGCCCTCCCGGGACAGGGTTCTATGGCTACACCTTC. The variable domain in full, with the rest retrieved from reference TRBV7-2 and TRBJ1-2, is GAGVSQSPSNKVTEKGKDVELRCDPISGHTALYWYRQSLGQGLEFLIYFQGNSAPDKSGLPSDRFSAERTGGSVSTLTIQRTQQEDSAVYLCASSPPGTGFYGYTFGSGTRLTVV.

This clonotype has a count of ten or more. The genes are TRBV7-6 and TRBJ1-3; possibly TRBD1 for D (6 bases). Germline V gives CDR1 SGHVS, CDR2 FNYEAQ. Between the trimmed V and J ends, which lost 9 bases and 3 bases, there was a span of 24 bases. CDR3 length: 17 amino acids. Here the CDR3 reads CASTRGHRPTGGNTIYF. As DNA, the CDR3 is TGTGCCAGTACAAGGGGACACAGGCCCACCGGTGGAAACACCATATATTTT.

V usage is TRBV20-1 and J usage is TRBJ2-5, with D perhaps matching TRBD2 (6 bases). Per germline, CDR1 DFQATT and CDR2 SNEGSKA (reference sequence). V lost 6 bases to trimming and J lost 5 bases, with 22 bases between them. There are 15 residues in the CDR3. Here the CDR3 reads CSAAGLVGRRETQYF. The CDR3 DNA follows: TGCAGTGCCGCGGGCCTCGTGGGGAGGCGGGAGACCCAGTACTTC.

The chain joins TRBV6-5 to TRBJ2-2; 7 positions match TRBD2. The V segment lost 7 bases and the J segment 6 bases; nucleotides outside the gene matches: 14. Germline V gene lookup returns CDR1 MNHEY and CDR2 SVGAGI. The CDR3 has 16 amino acids. CDR3 sequence: CASTAVAAGRAGELFF. The CDR3 DNA reads as TGTGCCAGCACCGCCGTAGCAGCGGGAAGGGCCGGGGAGCTGTTTTTT.

On this clonotype: A much larger clone differs by one base, so this may be a read error. The conserved phenylalanine or tryptophan is not found at the CDR3 terminus, so this likely reflects a read error. The rearrangement links TRBV6-6 to TRBJ1-2, with D maybe TRBD1 (5 bases). V was shortened by 2 bases and J by 8 bases, with 15 bases between the two germline ends. The CDR3 length is 14 residues. Per germline, CDR1 MNHNY and CDR2 SVGAGI (reference sequence). The CDR3 region has the DNA TGTGCCAGCAGTTACGGAGGGGCCCCCTGGGGCTACACCCTC. It translates to CASSYGGAPWGYTL.

This clonotype came up many times. The chain links TRBV9 to TRBJ1-2; TRBD1 might be the D (5 bases). Germline V CDR1 and CDR2: SGDLS, YYNGEE. V was clipped by 4 bases and J by 2 bases, with 15 bases between them. The CDR3 runs to 15 residues. CDR3 in amino acids: CASSPWGLSNYGYTF. The CDR3 DNA sequence: TGTGCCAGCAGCCCGTGGGGACTTTCCAACTATGGCTACACCTTC.

This clonotype showed up many times. The CDR3 DNA reads TGTGCCAGCAGCCGTACCTGGGGCTCTGGAAACACCATATATTTT. Protein: CASSRTWGSGNTIYF. The chain recombines TRBV14 with TRBJ1-3; D uncertain. The CDR3 runs to 15 residues. V gave up 4 bases and J gave up 0 bases, with 10 bases separating them. The germline gives CDR1 SGHDN, CDR2 FVKESK.

This clonotype was counted between two and nine times. V is TRBV27 and J is TRBJ1-4; TRBD1 is a possible D gene (6 bases). This CDR3 comprises 13 residues. Germline loops: CDR1 MNHEY, CDR2 SMNVEV (reference sequence). With 8 bases removed from V and 5 bases from J, the gap between germline ends came to 12 bases. The CDR3 coding sequence is TGTGCCAGCGGGGGGGCGATAAATGAAAAACTGTTTTTT. Its translation: CASGGAINEKLFF. The complete variable domain, with remaining parts taken from reference TRBV27 and TRBJ1-4, reads EAQVTQNPRYLITVTGKKLTVTCSQNMNHEYMSWYRQDPGLGLRQIYYSMNVEVTDKGDVPEGYKVSRKEKRNFPLILESPSPNQTSLYFCASGGAINEKLFFGSGTQLSVL.

This clonotype was recorded many times. The chain joins TRBV7-9 to TRBJ2-7, with TRBD2 matching 7 bases. CDR3 length: 17 residues. With V trimmed by 4 bases and J by 0 bases, 12 bases remained unmatched. Germline V gene sequence: CDR1 SEHNR, CDR2 FQNEAQ (reference sequence). CDR3 coding DNA: TGTGCCAGCAGCTCGTGGAAGGGCGGGAGAGGCTCCTACGAGCAGTACTTC. Protein sequence: CASSSWKGGRGSYEQYF. The full variable domain, completed using reference TRBV7-9 and TRBJ2-7, is DTGVSQNPRHKITKRGQNVTFRCDPISEHNRLYWYRQTLGQGPEFLTYFQNEAQLEKSRLLSDRFSAERPKGSFSTLEIQRTEQGDSAMYLCASSSWKGGRGSYEQYFGPGTRLTVT.

This rearrangement joins TRBV15 to TRBJ2-1; 7 nucleotides agree with TRBD2. Trimming at V came to 0 bases and at J to 7 bases, leaving 6 bases not matched to a gene. Per germline, CDR1 LNHNV and CDR2 YYDKDF (reference sequence). This CDR3 is 15 amino acids long. The CDR3 region is CATSREWARENEQFF. CDR3 nucleotide sequence: TGTGCCACCAGCAGAGAGTGGGCGCGGGAGAATGAGCAGTTCTTC.